This T cell receptor (beta chain) was recorded in a study of Siglec-9 on CD8 T cells in melanoma (dated 2019 in TCRdb). With respect to the entire study: The study examined the expression of Siglec-9 on CD8+ T cells and how Siglec-9 regulates T cells within the melanoma tumor microenvironment.

This clone was recorded a few times. Its antigen is still unknown. Base qualities are not recorded, but no much larger clone differs from it by a single base. Per the germline V gene (reference sequence), LNHDA is the CDR1 and SQIVND is the CDR2. Including cysteine and phenylalanine, the CDR3 has 15 amino acids. Just CDR3 DNA is preserved here, 45 bases in frame from base 1. V loses 1 base of germline sequence and J loses 0 bases, and the interval between the two ends is 7 bases. Points the paper makes about the study in general: According to the report, an effector memory CD8+ T-cell subset that seemed to build up inside melanoma tumors was both marked and regulated by Siglec-9.

The library came from the immunoSEQ multiplex PCR assay. In its TCRdb copy, this immuneACCESS table keeps in-frame sequences only and misses some clones. Where compared with another copy, unresolved V genes explain less than half of these, and the others have no known cause. This sample has almost 30,000 clones in its table, and approximately 80% of those were observed once. The ten top clones hold 5.8% of the sample. The chain employs TRBV19 and TRBJ1-5, with an unclear D gene assignment. The sample consisted of Siglec-9- CD8+ T cells sorted from blood. Per the publication, the cell subset or site label means: CD8 T cells lacking Siglec-9. This TCR was recovered from a human donor in good health. The sequenced DNA: TGTGCCAGTAGTATAGTTGCAGTTAGCAATCAGCCCCAGCATTTT. This translates into CASSIVAVSNQPQHF.